A single sample is the source of the 27 T cell receptor beta chains below, sequenced in a study of blood T cells in healthy people across ages. A second PCR of 7 to 11 cycles used a sample-barcoded 5' primer and a J-beta primer mix. TCRdb analysed the 5' RACE reads with MiXCR anew, one entry per CDR3 protein. This sample has some 760,000 distinct CDR3 sequences, with roughly 25% found just once. The same sample was also studied in work on T cells of mothers and their children.

The sample taken for sequencing was blood. Source of these receptors: a boy between 10 and 17 years old in good health.

The J gene is TRBJ1-5, the V gene TRBV19; D gene unclear. From germline, CDR1 is LNHDA and CDR2 SQIVND (reference sequence). The CDR3 contains 15 residues. V was shortened by 1 base and J by 2 bases, with 9 bases between the two germline ends. This chain's CDR3 is CASSIVPGGNQPQHF. In DNA, the CDR3 is TGTGCCAGTAGTATAGTCCCCGGCGGCAATCAGCCCCAGCATTTT.

There are many counts of this clonotype. This rearrangement joins TRBV7-2 to TRBJ2-3; possible D gene TRBD2, 5 bases. Germline V lookup: CDR1 SGHTA, CDR2 FQGNSA. The ends were cut back, 5 bases at V and 5 bases at J, with 8 bases in the middle. This CDR3 comprises 12 residues. The CDR3 region has the DNA TGTGCCAGCAGCCACCGGGGAGATACGCAGTATTTT. Amino acids: CASSHRGDTQYF. The full variable domain, completed using reference TRBV7-2 and TRBJ2-3, is GAGVSQSPSNKVTEKGKDVELRCDPISGHTALYWYRQSLGQGLEFLIYFQGNSAPDKSGLPSDRFSAERTGGSVSTLTIQRTQQEDSAVYLCASSHRGDTQYFGPGTRLTVL.

The gene calls are TRBV5-1 and TRBJ2-5, with D possibly TRBD2 on 5 matching bases. The CDR3 is 19 amino acids. The ends were cut back, 0 bases at V and 2 bases at J, with 23 bases in the middle. In germline, CDR1 is SGHRS, CDR2 YFSETQ. CDR3 bases: TGCGCCAGCAGCTTGGACCCTAGCAGGTACAATCTTAATCAAGAGACCCAGTACTTC. Amino acid sequence: CASSLDPSRYNLNQETQYF.

The chain links TRBV29-1 to TRBJ1-2; D ambiguous. The CDR3 is 14 amino acids. Germline V CDR1 and CDR2: SQVTM, ANQGSEA. Trimming removed 7 bases at V and 8 bases at J, with 23 bases between. CDR3 amino acids: CSAWAEPPYGGYTF. The CDR3, as DNA: TGCAGCGCCTGGGCCGAACCTCCGTACGGGGGCTACACCTTC.

The rearrangement uses TRBV12-3 or TRBV12-4 and TRBJ2-5; TRBD2 is a possible D gene (7 bases). The CDR3 is 14 amino acids. V lost 1 base and J 5 bases, leaving 11 bases between the germline ends. The CDR3 protein is CASSLEGGYETQYF. Written as DNA, the CDR3 is TGTGCCAGCAGTTTAGAGGGGGGGTACGAGACCCAGTACTTC.

The sample holds a few counts of this clonotype. This chain joins TRBV20-1 and TRBJ2-1; D gene ambiguous. The germline V gene has CDR1 DFQATT and CDR2 SNEGSKA (reference sequence). The CDR3 sequence is 14 residues long. V lost 8 bases and J lost 1, with 15 bases in between. CDR3 amino acids: CSTIFGESYNEQFF. As DNA, the CDR3 is TGCAGTACAATTTTTGGTGAATCCTACAATGAGCAGTTCTTC.

This clonotype was counted only a few times. The chain couples TRBV5-6 to TRBJ1-4; D gene uncertain. Germline assignment: CDR1 SGHDT and CDR2 YYEEEE. V was shortened by 1 base and J by 8 bases, with 12 bases between the two germline ends. This CDR3 comprises 14 residues. The CDR3 coding sequence is TGTGCCAGCAGCTTGCCGGGTCCTGGGGAAAAACTGTTTTTT. Translated, it gives CASSLPGPGEKLFF.

The V gene is TRBV29-1, the J gene TRBJ2-7, with TRBD1 as a possible D gene (6 bases). Germline CDR1 is SQVTM and CDR2 is ANQGSEA. Trimming pared 4 bases from V and 2 bases from J, leaving 12 bases between. The CDR3 is 13 amino acids. The CDR3: CSVAGQPTYEQYF. CDR3 bases: TGCAGCGTTGCTGGACAGCCAACCTACGAGCAGTACTTC.

This clonotype was recorded a few times. V gene TRBV6-6 combines with J gene TRBJ1-2; D is possibly TRBD1 (5 bases). CDR3 length: 13 amino acids. V was cut by 0 bases and J by 8 bases, with 10 bases left in between. CDR1 MNHNY and CDR2 SVGAGI come from the germline V gene (reference sequence). CDR3 loop: CASSYSERDGYTF. CDR3 DNA sequence: TGTGCCAGCAGTTACTCGGAGAGGGACGGCTACACCTTC.

This sequence joins TRBV5-6 and TRBJ2-3, with TRBD2 identical over 14 bases. The germline CDR1 and CDR2 sequences are SGHDT and YYEEEE. This CDR3 is 16 amino acids long. The V segment lost 0 bases and the J segment 6 bases; nucleotides outside the gene matches: 3. The CDR3: CASSLGLAGGMDTQYF. CDR3 DNA sequence: TGTGCCAGCAGCTTGGGACTAGCGGGAGGGATGGATACGCAGTATTTT.

This clonotype appeared a few times. V and J are TRBV10-3 and TRBJ1-4; no reliable D call. Germline assignment: CDR1 ENHRY and CDR2 SYGVKD. This CDR3 is 14 amino acids long. V was clipped by 2 bases and J by 5 bases, with 9 bases between them. DNA of the CDR3: TGTGCCATCAGTGAGGGACCGGGGAATGAAAAACTGTTTTTT. This sequence encodes CAISEGPGNEKLFF.

This chain connects TRBV12-3 or TRBV12-4 to TRBJ1-4; D is unclear. Trimming shortened V by 3 bases and J by 8 bases, and 10 bases separated the two germline ends. The CDR3 is 13 residues long. The DNA for the CDR3 is TGTGCCAGCAGTTTCGGTCACCGAGAAAAACTGTTTTTT. It specifies CASSFGHREKLFF.

A few counts support this clonotype. An end of the junction does not agree with germline; a read error may underlie this. J is TRBJ1-2 and V is TRBV9, with D possibly TRBD1 on 5 matching bases. Per germline, CDR1 SGDLS and CDR2 YYNGEE. The CDR3 consists of 17 residues. The CDR3 bases are TGTGCCAGCAGCGTAGATCCCGGAGGTCAGGGACTCTATGGCTGCACCTTC. Protein sequence: CASSVDPGGQGLYGCTF.

The rearrangement joins TRBV5-1 to TRBJ2-1; a weak D match, TRBD2 (5 bases). Trimming removed 5 bases at V and 9 bases at J, with 9 bases between. The CDR3 loop spans 11 amino acids. Germline loops: CDR1 SGHRS, CDR2 YFSETQ. CDR3 loop: CASRIGGEQFF. CDR3 nucleotides: TGCGCCAGCAGAATCGGAGGTGAGCAGTTCTTC.

V is TRBV28 and J is TRBJ1-3; D unclear. Germline values: CDR1 MDHEN, CDR2 SYDVKM. Deletions cut 3 bases from V and 2 bases from J, with 11 bases between. The CDR3 totals 15 residues. In nucleotides, the CDR3 is TGTGCCAGCAGTTTCGGAGGTCAGGCTGGAAACACCATATATTTT. It is translated as CASSFGGQAGNTIYF.

To note about this clonotype: The junction and the germline gene differ at one end; a read error may be behind it. The CDR3 protein is CASSLITGSTIYF. CDR3 nucleotide sequence: TGTGCCAGCAGTTTGATTACTGGAAGCACCATATATTTT. The chain links TRBV6-5 to TRBJ1-3; no definite D call. CDR1 is MNHEY, CDR2 SVGAGI, per germline. CDR3 length equals 13 residues.

The chain has TRBV12-5 and TRBJ1-2, with 7 bases identical to TRBD1. This CDR3 is 13 amino acids long. The junction had 6 bases not matched to a gene; V was cut back by 5 bases and J by 6 bases. Looked up from germline, CDR1 is LGHNT and CDR2 is FRNRAP. The CDR3 sequence is CASGGTGDHGYTF. CDR3 nucleotide sequence: TGTGCTAGTGGTGGTACAGGGGACCATGGCTACACCTTC.

This clonotype was found a few times. V gene TRBV6-2 or TRBV6-3 combines with J gene TRBJ2-1, with 7 bases lining up with TRBD2. The CDR3 runs 12 residues. The V gene end was trimmed by 4 bases and the J gene end by 9 bases; junction bases not matched to a gene: 3. The germline CDR1 and CDR2 sequences are MNHEY and SVGEGT. The CDR3 sequence: CASSSPGGEQFF. CDR3 coding DNA: TGTGCCAGCAGTTCCCCGGGAGGTGAGCAGTTCTTC.

In this sample, this clonotype turned up a few times. The chain carries TRBV27 and TRBJ1-1; possibly TRBD1 for D (5 bases). The V end was cut by 5 bases, the J end by 8 bases, with 21 bases between. Germline CDR1 reads MNHEY; CDR2 reads SMNVEV (reference sequence). This CDR3 contains 15 residues. CDR3 sequence (DNA): TGTGCCAGCAGTCAGGCCGGTTGGGGCGAAAAAGAAGCTTTCTTT. It is translated as CASSQAGWGEKEAFF.

In regard to this clonotype: At one of its ends the junction is not consistent with the germline gene, which may arise from a read error. The rearrangement uses TRBV4-2 and TRBJ2-1; D is ambiguous. The germline gives CDR1 LGHNA, CDR2 YNFKEQ. The length of the CDR3 is 17 residues. As DNA, the CDR3 is TGTGCCAGCAGCAAAGAGAGGCTCTTTAGCTCCTACAATGAGCAGTTCTTC. Its protein product is CASSKERLFSSYNEQFF.

In this sample, this clonotype turned up once. V usage is TRBV20-1 and J usage is TRBJ1-2; TRBD1 agrees at 7 bases. The CDR3 runs to 11 residues. The germline V gene encodes CDR1 DFQATT and CDR2 SNEGSKA (reference sequence). The V gene end was trimmed by 6 bases and the J gene end by 8 bases; junction bases not matched to a gene: 6. CDR3 residues: CSARQGRGYTF. CDR3 bases: TGCAGTGCCAGACAGGGACGGGGCTACACCTTC.

This clonotype has just a few counts. The chain recombines TRBV7-3 with TRBJ2-3; 13 positions agree with TRBD2. The CDR3 sequence is 17 residues long. Trimming took 5 bases from V and 2 from J; bases not matched to a gene: 7. The germline V gene encodes CDR1 SGHTA and CDR2 FQGTGA. CDR3 coding DNA: TGTGCCAGCAGCGCTATGGGACTAGCGGGGTTCACAGATACGCAGTATTTT. Amino acids: CASSAMGLAGFTDTQYF.

The rearrangement links TRBV12-3 or TRBV12-4 to TRBJ2-7; tentatively, D is TRBD2 (5 bases). The CDR3 is 14 residues long. Between the trimmed V and J ends, which lost 5 bases and 3 bases, there was a span of 14 bases. The CDR3: CASSPSGGFYEQYF. The CDR3 DNA reads TGTGCCAGCAGTCCATCGGGCGGGTTCTACGAGCAGTACTTC.

A few counts support this clonotype. This chain connects TRBV7-8 to TRBJ2-2, with TRBD2 identical over 10 bases. Looked up from germline, CDR1 is SGHVS and CDR2 is FQNEAQ. This CDR3 region has 14 residues. Trimming at V came to 7 bases and at J to 7 bases, leaving 6 bases not matched to a gene. The CDR3 nucleotides are TGTGCCAGCACGAAGCGGGGGGGCGACGGGGAGCTGTTTTTT. Translating it yields CASTKRGGDGELFF.

The chain has TRBV6-5 and TRBJ2-6; D unresolved. Trimming took off 2 bases at V and 2 bases at J, with 7 bases between the two ends. CDR1 and CDR2 (germline): MNHEY, SVGAGI. There are 15 residues in the CDR3. CDR3 protein: CASSYERTGANVLTF. CDR3 bases: TGTGCCAGCAGTTACGAAAGGACTGGGGCCAACGTCCTGACTTTC.

This clonotype was picked up a small number of times. The chain joins TRBV4-1 to TRBJ1-4, with TRBD1 identical over 7 bases. J gave up 7 bases and V 3 bases, and 2 bases lay outside the gene matches. Looked up from germline, CDR1 is MGHRA and CDR2 is YSYEKL. CDR3 length equals 13 residues. The CDR3 is CASSQTGFEKLFF. The CDR3 region has the DNA TGCGCCAGCAGCCAGACAGGGTTTGAAAAACTGTTTTTT.

The V and J genes are TRBV2 and TRBJ1-6, with D perhaps matching TRBD1 (6 bases). Germline values: CDR1 SNHLY, CDR2 FYNNEI. The V end lost 4 bases, the J end lost 7 bases, and 8 bases lay between the germline ends. The CDR3 is made up of 13 amino acids. The CDR3 DNA is TGTGCCAGCAGTGCACAGGGAAATTCACCCCTCCACTTT. Its translation: CASSAQGNSPLHF. Full variable domain (remainder filled in from reference TRBV2 and TRBJ1-6): EPEVTQTPSHQVTQMGQEVILRCVPISNHLYFYWYRQILGQKVEFLVSFYNNEISEKSEIFDDQFSVERPDGSNFTLKIRSTKLEDSAMYFCASSAQGNSPLHFGNGTRLTVT.